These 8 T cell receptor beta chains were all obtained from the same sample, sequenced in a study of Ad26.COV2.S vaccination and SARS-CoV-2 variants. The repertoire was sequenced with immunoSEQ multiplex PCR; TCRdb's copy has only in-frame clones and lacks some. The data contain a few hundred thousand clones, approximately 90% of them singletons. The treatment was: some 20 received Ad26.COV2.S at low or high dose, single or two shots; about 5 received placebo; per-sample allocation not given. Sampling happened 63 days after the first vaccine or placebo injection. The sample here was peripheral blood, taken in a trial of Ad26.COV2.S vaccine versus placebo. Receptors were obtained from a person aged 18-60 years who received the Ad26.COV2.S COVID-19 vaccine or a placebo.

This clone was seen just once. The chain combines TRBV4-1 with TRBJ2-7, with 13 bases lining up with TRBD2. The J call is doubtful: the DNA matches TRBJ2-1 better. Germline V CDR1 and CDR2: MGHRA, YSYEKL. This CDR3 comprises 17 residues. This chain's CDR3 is CASSHDSGLAGLNEQFF. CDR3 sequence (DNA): TGCGCCAGCAGCCATGACTCGGGACTAGCGGGGCTGAATGAGCAGTTCTTC.

In DNA, the CDR3 is TGTGCCAGCAGCCAAACTAGCGGGGGCAACAATGAGCAGTTCTTC. Protein: CASSQTSGGNNEQFF. The chain is built from TRBV11-2 and TRBJ2-1, with TRBD2 matching over 11 bases. V was pared by 5 bases and J by 5 bases, with 5 bases of the junction left unmatched. CDR3 length: 15 residues. Per germline, CDR1 SGHAT and CDR2 FQNNGV.

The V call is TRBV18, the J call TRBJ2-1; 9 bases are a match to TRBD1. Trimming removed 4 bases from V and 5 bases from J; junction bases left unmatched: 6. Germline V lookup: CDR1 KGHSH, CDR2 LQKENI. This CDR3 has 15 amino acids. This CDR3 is CASSRTGVWNNEQFF. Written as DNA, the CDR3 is TGTGCCAGCTCACGGACAGGGGTCTGGAACAATGAGCAGTTCTTC.

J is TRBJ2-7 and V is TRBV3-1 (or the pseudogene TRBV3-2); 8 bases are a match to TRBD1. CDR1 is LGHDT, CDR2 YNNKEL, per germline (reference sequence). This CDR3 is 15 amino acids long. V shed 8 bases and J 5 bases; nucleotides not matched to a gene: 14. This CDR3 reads CASGRQGWAGDEQYF. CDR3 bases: TGTGCCAGCGGCCGACAGGGGTGGGCGGGCGACGAGCAGTACTTC.

CDR3 sequence reads: CASRPGTQGYSTEAFF. The CDR3 DNA reads as TGTGCCAGCAGACCCGGGACTCAAGGTTATAGCACTGAAGCTTTCTTT. This chain connects TRBV13 to TRBJ1-1; D is perhaps TRBD1 (5 bases). The germline V and J ends were trimmed by 6 bases and 4 bases, with 21 bases remaining between them. The CDR3 is 16 residues long. Germline V CDR1 and CDR2: PRHDT, FYEKMQ (reference sequence).

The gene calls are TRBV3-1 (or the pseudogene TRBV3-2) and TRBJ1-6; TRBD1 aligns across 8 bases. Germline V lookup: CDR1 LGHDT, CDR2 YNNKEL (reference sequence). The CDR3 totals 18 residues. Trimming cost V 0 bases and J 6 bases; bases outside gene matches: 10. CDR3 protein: CASSQDLPLGQANSPLHF. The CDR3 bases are TGTGCCAGCAGCCAAGACCTACCCCTGGGACAGGCTAATTCACCCCTCCACTTT.

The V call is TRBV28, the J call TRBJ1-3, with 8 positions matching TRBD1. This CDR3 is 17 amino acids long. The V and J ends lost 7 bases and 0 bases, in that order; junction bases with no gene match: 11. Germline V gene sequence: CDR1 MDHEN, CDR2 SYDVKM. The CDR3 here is CASTKGTGIYSGNTIYF. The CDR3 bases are TGTGCCAGCACCAAAGGGACAGGAATTTACTCTGGAAACACCATATATTTT.

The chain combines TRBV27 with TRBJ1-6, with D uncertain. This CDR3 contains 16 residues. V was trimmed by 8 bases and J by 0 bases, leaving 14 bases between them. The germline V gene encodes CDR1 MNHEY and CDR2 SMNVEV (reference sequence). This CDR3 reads CASGPFGSSYNSPLHF. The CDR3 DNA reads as TGTGCCAGCGGGCCTTTCGGGAGCTCCTATAATTCACCCCTCCACTTT.